The 10 T cell receptor beta chains reported below all come from one sample, sequenced in a study of blood T cell repertoires in COVID-19. TCRdb keeps only in-frame clones here, not all; method: immunoSEQ multiplex PCR. The data contain 150,000 to 200,000 clones, approximately 85% of them singletons. The source material was peripheral blood. The receptor set was obtained from a woman in her sixties with COVID-19, enrolled during active disease.

The chain has TRBV18 and TRBJ1-3; the D gene is possibly TRBD1 (5 bases). V was cut by 2 bases and J by 4 bases, with 15 bases left in between. The germline V gene encodes CDR1 KGHSH and CDR2 LQKENI. The CDR3 is 16 amino acids. The CDR3 loop reads CASSPNAGLGGNTIYF. In nucleotides, the CDR3 is TGTGCCAGCTCACCAAACGCAGGGCTCGGCGGAAACACCATATATTTT. The whole variable domain, filled in from reference TRBV18 and TRBJ1-3, reads NAGVMQNPRHLVRRRGQEARLRCSPMKGHSHVYWYRQLPEEGLKFMVYLQKENIIDESGMPKERFSAEFPKEGPSILRIQQVVRGDSAAYFCASSPNAGLGGNTIYFGEGSWLTVV.

The chain recombines TRBV27 with TRBJ2-3; 8 nucleotides agree with TRBD1. This CDR3 region has 14 residues. Losses at the gene ends were 5 bases for V and 1 base for J; bases not matched to a gene: 2. Germline lookup yields CDR1 MNHEY and CDR2 SMNVEV (reference sequence). CDR3 sequence: CASSMDRGTDTQYF. The CDR3 DNA reads as TGTGCCAGCAGTATGGACAGGGGCACAGATACGCAGTATTTT.

Ten or more counts support this clone. The rearrangement joins TRBV6-5 to TRBJ2-1, with a possible D match to TRBD1 (5 bases). The CDR3 runs 13 residues. V lost 6 bases and J lost 15, with 21 bases in between. Germline values: CDR1 MNHEY, CDR2 SVGAGI. The CDR3: CASSNRRRWGAFF. The CDR3 DNA follows: TGTGCCAGCAGCAACAGGCGGCGGTGGGGCGCGTTCTTC.

V gene TRBV7-2 combines with J gene TRBJ2-5; 9 bases line up with TRBD2. V trimming: 6 bases; J trimming: 2 bases; junction bases outside the gene matches: 1. The CDR3 length is 13 residues. Per germline, CDR1 SGHTA and CDR2 FQGNSA. In nucleotides, the CDR3 is TGTGCCAGCAGGACTAGCGGTCAAGAGACCCAGTACTTC. It yields the protein CASRTSGQETQYF.

The chain has TRBV18 and TRBJ1-1, with 11 positions matching TRBD1. Germline-derived CDR1 and CDR2 are KGHSH and LQKENI. Trimming cost V 2 bases and J 4 bases; bases outside gene matches: 9. The CDR3 contains 17 residues. CDR3: CASSPVPGTGGLTEAFF. CDR3 DNA sequence: TGTGCCAGCTCACCAGTTCCCGGGACAGGGGGACTCACTGAAGCTTTCTTT.

The chain links TRBV20-1 to TRBJ1-6, with D possibly matching TRBD1 (6 bases). Germline lookup yields CDR1 DFQATT and CDR2 SNEGSKA (reference sequence). V lost 3 bases, J lost 6 bases, and 12 bases lay in between. This CDR3 is built from 14 residues. DNA for the CDR3: TGCAGTGCTAGTATGGGGGCAGTTAATTCACCCCTCCACTTT. Protein: CSASMGAVNSPLHF.

This clone was seen a handful of times. The chain carries TRBV3-1 (or the pseudogene TRBV3-2) and TRBJ1-2, with D unresolved. The V gene lost 3 bases and the J gene lost 8 bases, with 13 bases spanning the gap. The CDR3 spans 13 residues. CDR1 is LGHDT and CDR2 is YNNKEL in the germline V gene (reference sequence). In DNA, the CDR3 is TGTGCCAGCAGCCACGAGAGAGGAGGGGGCTACACCTTC. Its protein product is CASSHERGGGYTF.

This chain links TRBV5-8 with TRBJ1-5, with 8 nucleotides matching TRBD1. The germline V gene has CDR1 SGHTS and CDR2 YDEGEE. J gave up 3 bases and V 4 bases, and 9 bases lay outside the gene matches. The CDR3 is 16 residues long. CDR3 in amino acids: CASSADRGTHNQPQHF. The CDR3 region has the DNA TGTGCCAGCAGCGCCGACAGGGGAACGCACAATCAGCCCCAGCATTTT.

Many counts were recorded for this clone. V and J are TRBV9 and TRBJ2-7; TRBD1 matches at 10 bases. Germline V gene sequence: CDR1 SGDLS, CDR2 YYNGEE. The CDR3 sequence is 14 residues long. V gave up 4 bases and J gave up 5 bases; unmatched junction bases: 6. CDR3 protein: CASSPWDRGNEQYF. Here the CDR3 DNA reads TGTGCCAGCAGCCCCTGGGACAGGGGCAACGAGCAGTACTTC. Complete variable domain (other parts from reference TRBV9 and TRBJ2-7): DSGVTQTPKHLITATGQRVTLRCSPRSGDLSVYWYQQSLDQGLQFLIQYYNGEERAKGNILERFSAQQFPDLHSELNLSSLELGDSALYFCASSPWDRGNEQYFGPGTRLTVT.

A remark on this clone: This sample also contains other DNA sequences that code for the same CDR3. This CDR3 reads CASSLRATNEKLFF. Written as DNA, the CDR3 is TGTGCCAGCAGCCTTCGGGCAACTAATGAAAAACTGTTTTTT. The J gene is TRBJ1-4, the V gene TRBV5-5, with D hard to call. Germline lookup yields CDR1 SGHKS and CDR2 YYEKEE (reference sequence). CDR3 length equals 14 residues. Deletions cut 4 bases from V and 0 bases from J, with 7 bases between.